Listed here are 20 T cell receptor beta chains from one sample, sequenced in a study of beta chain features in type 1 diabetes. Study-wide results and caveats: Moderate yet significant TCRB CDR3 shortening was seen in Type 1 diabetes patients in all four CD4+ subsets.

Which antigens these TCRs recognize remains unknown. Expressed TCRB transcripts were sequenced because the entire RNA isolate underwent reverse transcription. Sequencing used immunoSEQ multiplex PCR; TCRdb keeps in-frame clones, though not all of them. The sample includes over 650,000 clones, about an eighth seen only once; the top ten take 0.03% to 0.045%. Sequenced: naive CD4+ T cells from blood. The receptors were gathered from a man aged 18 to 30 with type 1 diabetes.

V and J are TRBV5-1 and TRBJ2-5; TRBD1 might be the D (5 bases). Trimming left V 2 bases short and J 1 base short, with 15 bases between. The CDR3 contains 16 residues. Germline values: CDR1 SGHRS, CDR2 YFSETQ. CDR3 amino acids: CASSLGQTAIQETQYF. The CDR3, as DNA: TGCGCCAGCAGCTTAGGGCAGACAGCAATCCAAGAGACCCAGTACTTC.

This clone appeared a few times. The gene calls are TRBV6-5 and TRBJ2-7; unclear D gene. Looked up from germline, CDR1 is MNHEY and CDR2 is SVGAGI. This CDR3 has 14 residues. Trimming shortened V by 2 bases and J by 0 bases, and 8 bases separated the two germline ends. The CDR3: CASSYRAISYEQYF. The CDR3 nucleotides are TGTGCCAGCAGTTACAGGGCGATCTCCTACGAGCAGTACTTC.

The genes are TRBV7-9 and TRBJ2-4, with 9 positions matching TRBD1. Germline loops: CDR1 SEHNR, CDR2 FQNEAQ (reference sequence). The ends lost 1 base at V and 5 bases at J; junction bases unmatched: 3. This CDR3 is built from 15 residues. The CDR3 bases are TGTGCCAGCAGCTTAGGACGACAGGGGGAAAACATTCAGTACTTC. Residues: CASSLGRQGENIQYF.

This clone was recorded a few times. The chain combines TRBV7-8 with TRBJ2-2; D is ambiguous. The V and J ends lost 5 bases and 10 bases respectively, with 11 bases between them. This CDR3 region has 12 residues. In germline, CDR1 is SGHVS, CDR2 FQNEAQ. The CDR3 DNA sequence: TGTGCCAGCAGCCCGTCAAGGAAGGAGCTGTTTTTT. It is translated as CASSPSRKELFF.

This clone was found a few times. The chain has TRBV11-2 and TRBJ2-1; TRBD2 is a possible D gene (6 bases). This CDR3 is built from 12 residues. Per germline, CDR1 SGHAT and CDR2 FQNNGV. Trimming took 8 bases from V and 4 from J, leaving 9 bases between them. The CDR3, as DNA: TGTGCCAGCGGGAGGAGGTACAATGAGCAGTTCTTC. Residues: CASGRRYNEQFF.

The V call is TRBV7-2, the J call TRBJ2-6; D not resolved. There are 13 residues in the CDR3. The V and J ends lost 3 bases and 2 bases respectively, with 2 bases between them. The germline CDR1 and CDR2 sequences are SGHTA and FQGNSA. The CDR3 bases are TGTGCCAGCAGCTTTACTGGGGCCAACGTCCTGACTTTC. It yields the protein CASSFTGANVLTF.

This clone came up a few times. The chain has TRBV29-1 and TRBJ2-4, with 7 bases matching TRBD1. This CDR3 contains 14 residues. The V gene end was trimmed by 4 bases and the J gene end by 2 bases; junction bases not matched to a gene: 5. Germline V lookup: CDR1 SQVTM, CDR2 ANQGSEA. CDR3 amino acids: CSVADRASKNIQYF. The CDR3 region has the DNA TGCAGCGTTGCCGACAGGGCGTCCAAAAACATTCAGTACTTC.

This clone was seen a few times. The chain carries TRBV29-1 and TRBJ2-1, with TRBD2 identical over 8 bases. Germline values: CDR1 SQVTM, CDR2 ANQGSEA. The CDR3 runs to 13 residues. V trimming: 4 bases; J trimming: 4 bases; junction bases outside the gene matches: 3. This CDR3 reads CSVAGREYNEQFF. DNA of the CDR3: TGCAGCGTTGCCGGGAGGGAGTACAATGAGCAGTTCTTC.

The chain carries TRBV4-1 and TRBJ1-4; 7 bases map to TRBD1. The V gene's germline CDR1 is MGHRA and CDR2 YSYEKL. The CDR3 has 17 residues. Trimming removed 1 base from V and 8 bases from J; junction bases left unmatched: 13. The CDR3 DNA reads TGCGCCAGCAGCCAAGCTAGATGGGACAGAGCCGAGGAAAAACTGTTTTTT. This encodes CASSQARWDRAEEKLFF.

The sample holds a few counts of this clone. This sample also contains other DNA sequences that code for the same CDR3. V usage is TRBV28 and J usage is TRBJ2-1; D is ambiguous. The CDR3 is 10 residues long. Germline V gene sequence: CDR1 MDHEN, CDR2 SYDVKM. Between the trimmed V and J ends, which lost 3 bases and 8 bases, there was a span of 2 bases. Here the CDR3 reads CASSLDEQFF. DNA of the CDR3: TGTGCCAGCAGTTTGGATGAGCAGTTCTTC.

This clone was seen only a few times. The CDR3 reads CASSQVDRGAGYGYTF. Written as DNA, the CDR3 is TGCGCCAGCAGCCAAGTAGACAGGGGCGCCGGCTATGGCTACACCTTC. The chain couples TRBV4-3 to TRBJ1-2; 8 bases map to TRBD1. CDR3 length: 16 residues. After removal of 1 base from V and 4 bases from J, the junction contained 8 bases not matched to a gene. Germline V lookup: CDR1 LGHNA, CDR2 YSLEER.

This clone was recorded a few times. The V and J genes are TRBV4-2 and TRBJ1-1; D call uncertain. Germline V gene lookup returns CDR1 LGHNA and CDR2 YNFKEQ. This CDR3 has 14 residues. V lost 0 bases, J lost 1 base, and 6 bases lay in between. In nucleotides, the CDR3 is TGTGCCAGCAGCCAAGATGGTGGGAACACTGAAGCTTTCTTT. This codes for CASSQDGGNTEAFF.

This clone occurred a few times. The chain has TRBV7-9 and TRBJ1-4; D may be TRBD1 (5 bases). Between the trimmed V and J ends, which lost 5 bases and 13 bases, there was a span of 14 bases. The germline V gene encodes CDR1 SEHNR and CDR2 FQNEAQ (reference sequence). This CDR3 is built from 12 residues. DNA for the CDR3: TGTGCCAGCAGCCACGAAGGGGACGGACTGTTTTTT. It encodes CASSHEGDGLFF.

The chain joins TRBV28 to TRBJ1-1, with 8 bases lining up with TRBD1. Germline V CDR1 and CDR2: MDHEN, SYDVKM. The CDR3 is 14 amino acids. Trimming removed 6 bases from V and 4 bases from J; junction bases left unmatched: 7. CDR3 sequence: CASRPTGGVTEAFF. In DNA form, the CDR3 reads TGTGCCAGCAGGCCTACAGGGGGGGTCACTGAAGCTTTCTTT.

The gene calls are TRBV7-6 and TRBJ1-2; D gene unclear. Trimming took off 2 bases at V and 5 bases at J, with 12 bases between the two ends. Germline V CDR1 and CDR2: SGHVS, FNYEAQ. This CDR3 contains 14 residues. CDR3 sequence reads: CASSLSAEHYGYTF. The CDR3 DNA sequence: TGTGCCAGCAGCTTAAGTGCAGAGCATTATGGCTACACCTTC.

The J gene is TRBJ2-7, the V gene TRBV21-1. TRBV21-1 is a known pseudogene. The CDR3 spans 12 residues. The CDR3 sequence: CASSLGSYEQYF. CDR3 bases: TGTGCCAGCAGCCTAGGGTCCTACGAGCAGTACTTC.

The CDR3 sequence: CAWSEGTQPNSAQYF. The CDR3 DNA sequence: TGTGCCTGGAGTGAAGGGACCCAACCCAATTCGGCGCAGTATTTT. This chain uses TRBV30 with TRBJ2-3; D possibly matches TRBD1 or TRBD2 (5 bases each). Between the trimmed V and J ends, which lost 1 base and 10 bases, there was a span of 21 bases. CDR3 size: 15 residues. Germline V lookup: CDR1 GTSNPN, CDR2 SVGIG (reference sequence).

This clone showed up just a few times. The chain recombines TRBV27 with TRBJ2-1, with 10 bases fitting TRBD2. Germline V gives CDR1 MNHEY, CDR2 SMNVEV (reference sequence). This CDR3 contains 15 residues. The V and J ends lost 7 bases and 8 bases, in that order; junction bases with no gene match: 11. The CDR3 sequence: CASTGVASGGYEQFF. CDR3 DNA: TGTGCCAGCACCGGAGTGGCTAGCGGGGGCTATGAGCAGTTCTTC.

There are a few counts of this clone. Here the CDR3 DNA reads TGTGCCAGCAGCTTGGCTCTAGAGCAAGAGACCCAGTACTTC. It encodes CASSLALEQETQYF. The genes are TRBV5-4 and TRBJ2-5; D is undetermined. Germline CDR1 is SGHNT and CDR2 is YYREEE (reference sequence). The CDR3 is 14 amino acids. Deletions cut 0 bases from V and 2 bases from J, with 8 bases between.

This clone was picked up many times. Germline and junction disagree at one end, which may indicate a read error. Here the CDR3 reads CASSLNERHTQYF. The CDR3 region has the DNA TGTGCTAGCAGCTTAAACGAGCGGCATACGCAGTATTTT. V usage is TRBV7-7 and J usage is TRBJ2-3, with D maybe TRBD2 (5 bases). The germline V gene encodes CDR1 SSHAT and CDR2 FNYEAQ (reference sequence). This CDR3 spans 13 amino acids.